One and the same sample provided the 31 T cell receptor beta chains below, sequenced in a study of response to subunit inactivated influenza vaccine. TCRdb reanalysed the RT-PCR reads using MiXCR and keeps one entry per CDR3 protein. The repertoire includes some 570,000 distinct CDR3 sequences, about 11% of them detected once, and 11% sits in the top ten. The sample also formed part of further work on T cells expressing NK-cell markers. From that paper: Template switching by 5'RACE with UMIs generated the TCR beta cDNA.

The source material was PBMCs from blood, sampled on the day of vaccination. The receptors come from a man aged 45 to 65 who received an inactivated influenza vaccine.

The sample holds many counts of this clonotype. The V gene is TRBV29-1, the J gene TRBJ2-1; 7 nucleotides match TRBD1. Losses at the gene ends were 6 bases for V and 13 bases for J; bases not matched to a gene: 15. Per the germline V gene, CDR1 is SQVTM and CDR2 is ANQGSEA. The CDR3 spans 13 residues. In DNA form, the CDR3 reads TGCAGCGTCGCCCGGGACAGCAGGGGTAAACAGTTCTTC. It encodes CSVARDSRGKQFF.

The sample holds many counts of this clonotype. This chain links TRBV12-3 or TRBV12-4 with TRBJ2-2; perhaps D is TRBD1 or TRBD2 (5 bases each). The CDR3 has 13 amino acids. Trimming took 3 bases from V and 6 from J, leaving 8 bases between them. The CDR3 DNA reads as TGTGCCAGCAGTTTTCAGGGACCCGGGGAGCTGTTTTTT. Residues: CASSFQGPGELFF.

The rearrangement links TRBV20-1 to TRBJ2-3; 8 nucleotides agree with TRBD2. Germline CDR1 is DFQATT and CDR2 is SNEGSKA (reference sequence). CDR3 length: 15 amino acids. Germline trimming cut 1 base from V and 0 bases from J; bases unmatched to any gene: 3. The CDR3 here is CSARVASGSTDTQYF. In DNA form, the CDR3 reads TGCAGTGCTAGAGTGGCTAGCGGGAGCACAGATACGCAGTATTTT.

This clonotype has only a few counts. A read error is possible here, since a much larger clone lies one base away. The chain joins TRBV27 to TRBJ1-6; maybe TRBD1 (5 bases). The length of the CDR3 is 13 residues. Germline CDR1 MNHEY, CDR2 SMNVEV (reference sequence). Trimming took 2 bases from V and 10 from J, leaving 9 bases between them. This CDR3 is CASSLQGSSPLHF. DNA of the CDR3: TGTGCCAGCAGTTTACAGGGTAGCTCACCCCTCCACTTT.

The chain is built from TRBV5-5 and TRBJ2-7, with 8 bases lining up with TRBD2. Germline V gives CDR1 SGHKS, CDR2 YYEKEE (reference sequence). The CDR3 has 17 residues. Trimming removed 1 base from V and 1 base from J; junction bases left unmatched: 10. The CDR3 region is CASSLFASGRISYEQYF. As DNA, the CDR3 is TGTGCCAGCAGCTTGTTCGCTAGCGGGCGGATTTCCTACGAGCAGTACTTC.

This clonotype was counted between two and nine times. The CDR3 loop is CSARGGSYEQYF. Written as DNA, the CDR3 is TGCAGTGCTAGGGGCGGGAGCTACGAGCAGTACTTC. The chain employs TRBV20-1 and TRBJ2-7; 7 bases match TRBD2. This CDR3 is 12 amino acids long. Germline CDR1 and CDR2: DFQATT and SNEGSKA (reference sequence). J gave up 3 bases and V 3 bases, and 2 bases lay outside the gene matches.

V and J are TRBV27 and TRBJ2-2; D gene unclear. V was pared by 3 bases and J by 0 bases, with 5 bases between. The CDR3 totals 14 residues. Germline V gives CDR1 MNHEY, CDR2 SMNVEV (reference sequence). The CDR3 is CASSLITNTGELFF. In nucleotides, the CDR3 is TGTGCCAGCAGTTTGATCACGAACACCGGGGAGCTGTTTTTT.

The V and J genes are TRBV24-1 and TRBJ1-2; 7 bases are shared with TRBD1. The length of the CDR3 is 13 residues. Trimming removed 3 bases from V and 5 bases from J; junction bases left unmatched: 2. Germline V gives CDR1 KGHDR, CDR2 SFDVKD. The CDR3 nucleotides are TGTGCCACCAGTGATGGGACAGCTTATGGCTACACCTTC. It yields the protein CATSDGTAYGYTF.

The chain recombines TRBV3-1 with TRBJ2-1; 7 bases line up with TRBD1. Trimming cost V 2 bases and J 6 bases; bases outside gene matches: 1. Germline V gene data show CDR1 as LGHDT and CDR2 as YNNKEL (reference sequence). The CDR3 totals 13 residues. The chain's CDR3 is CASSQTGVNEQFF. In DNA form, the CDR3 reads TGTGCCAGCAGCCAAACAGGGGTCAATGAGCAGTTCTTC.

In this sample, this clonotype turned up a few times. V usage is TRBV28 and J usage is TRBJ2-3, with D possibly matching TRBD2 (5 bases). The CDR3 is 15 amino acids. With 5 bases removed from V and 1 base from J, the gap between germline ends came to 13 bases. Germline values: CDR1 MDHEN, CDR2 SYDVKM. This CDR3 is CASSPPTRRTDTQYF. The DNA of the CDR3 is TGTGCCAGCAGTCCCCCAACTAGACGCACAGATACGCAGTATTTT.

This clonotype showed up just a few times. The chain couples TRBV29-1 to TRBJ2-3; D not resolved. The V and J ends lost 4 bases and 0 bases respectively, with 11 bases between them. This CDR3 is built from 14 residues. The germline V gene encodes CDR1 SQVTM and CDR2 ANQGSEA. The CDR3 coding sequence is TGCAGCGTTGCCCCCCCGGGCAGCACAGATACGCAGTATTTT. Amino acids: CSVAPPGSTDTQYF.

The chain is built from TRBV5-1 and TRBJ1-1; possible D gene TRBD1, 5 bases. The CDR3 covers 13 residues. Trimming shortened V by 7 bases and J by 1 base, and 11 bases separated the two germline ends. Germline lookup yields CDR1 SGHRS and CDR2 YFSETQ. The CDR3 spells CASSTATNTEAFF. In DNA form, the CDR3 reads TGCGCCAGCTCGACAGCCACGAACACTGAAGCTTTCTTT.

The chain is built from TRBV18 and TRBJ2-1, with 15 bases fitting TRBD2. V shed 3 bases, J shed 7 bases, and the junction held 4 bases outside the gene matches. Germline CDR1 is KGHSH and CDR2 is LQKENI. This CDR3 contains 16 residues. The CDR3 spells CASSPLGTSGRNEQFF. CDR3 DNA: TGTGCCAGCTCACCGTTAGGGACTAGCGGGAGGAATGAGCAGTTCTTC. The full variable domain, with the rest looked up from reference TRBV18 and TRBJ2-1, is NAGVMQNPRHLVRRRGQEARLRCSPMKGHSHVYWYRQLPEEGLKFMVYLQKENIIDESGMPKERFSAEFPKEGPSILRIQQVVRGDSAAYFCASSPLGTSGRNEQFFGPGTRLTVL.

This clonotype came up a few times. The chain carries TRBV6-2 or TRBV6-3 and TRBJ2-7, with D perhaps given as TRBD1 or TRBD2 (5 bases each). CDR1 and CDR2 (germline): MNHEY, SVGEGT. This CDR3 contains 14 residues. V lost 6 bases to trimming and J lost 2 bases, with 14 bases between them. The CDR3 DNA reads as TGTGCCAGCAGCCTACTAGGGGAAACCTACGAGCAGTACTTC. Translated: CASSLLGETYEQYF.

This chain links TRBV20-1 with TRBJ1-4, with D unclear. Germline-derived CDR1 and CDR2 are DFQATT and SNEGSKA (reference sequence). The V end was cut by 3 bases, the J end by 10 bases, with 18 bases between. There are 14 residues in the CDR3. The CDR3 region is CSASLEGPLGKLFF. Here the CDR3 DNA reads TGCAGTGCTAGTTTAGAGGGCCCATTGGGAAAACTGTTTTTT.

This clonotype was seen many times. V is TRBV12-3 or TRBV12-4 and J is TRBJ1-2, with D perhaps matching TRBD1 (5 bases). The V gene lost 3 bases and the J gene lost 5 bases, with 13 bases spanning the gap. This CDR3 contains 14 residues. CDR3 amino acids: CASSFDRRTYGYTF. The DNA of the CDR3 is TGTGCCAGCAGTTTCGACAGACGAACTTATGGCTACACCTTC.

CDR3 nucleotide sequence: TGCGCCAGCAGTGAGTCGAAGGCAGGGAACACCGGGGAGCTGTTTTTT. It encodes CASSESKAGNTGELFF. The chain employs TRBV10-1 and TRBJ2-2, with unresolved D. The CDR3 is 16 amino acids. Per germline, CDR1 WNHNN and CDR2 SYGVQD (reference sequence). V dropped 0 bases and J dropped 1 base, with 9 bases sitting between them.

This clonotype was detected only a few times. CDR3 protein: CASAQGARRADTQYF. In DNA form, the CDR3 reads TGCGCCAGTGCACAGGGGGCGCGGAGAGCAGATACGCAGTATTTT. The V call is TRBV5-1, the J call TRBJ2-3; 9 bases fit TRBD1. The trim removed 8 bases at V and 4 bases at J, leaving 11 bases unmatched. This CDR3 contains 15 residues. Germline V gives CDR1 SGHRS, CDR2 YFSETQ.

Many counts were recorded for this clonotype. This chain uses TRBV10-3 with TRBJ2-2; a weak D match, TRBD2 (5 bases). The CDR3 has 17 residues. Germline assignment: CDR1 ENHRY and CDR2 SYGVKD. V lost 0 bases to trimming and J lost 7 bases, with 18 bases between them. CDR3 nucleotide sequence: TGTGCCATCAGTGAGTCTAGGACTGCTAGGCCCGACGGGGAGCTGTTTTTT. It specifies CAISESRTARPDGELFF.

The chain joins TRBV29-1 to TRBJ1-1; D remains unclear. The V gene lost 3 bases and the J gene lost 0 bases, with 8 bases spanning the gap. The V gene's germline CDR1 is SQVTM and CDR2 ANQGSEA. This CDR3 has 13 amino acids. The DNA for the CDR3 is TGCAGCGTTGACAAGGGTATGAACACTGAAGCTTTCTTT. It codes for CSVDKGMNTEAFF.

The chain joins TRBV30 to TRBJ2-3; D gene uncertain. V lost 2 bases to trimming and J lost 9 bases, with 9 bases between them. This CDR3 contains 11 residues. The germline gives CDR1 GTSNPN, CDR2 SVGIG (reference sequence). CDR3 protein: CAWSNLDTQYF. In nucleotides, the CDR3 is TGTGCCTGGAGTAACCTCGACACGCAGTATTTT.

The chain employs TRBV7-8 and TRBJ2-3, with 9 bases fitting TRBD2. Germline-derived CDR1 and CDR2 are SGHVS and FQNEAQ. After removal of 1 base from V and 3 bases from J, the junction contained 5 bases not matched to a gene. The CDR3 loop spans 16 amino acids. The CDR3 loop is CASSLEAGGITDTQYF. CDR3 sequence (DNA): TGTGCCAGCAGCTTAGAAGCGGGAGGAATTACAGATACGCAGTATTTT.

The rearrangement joins TRBV28 to TRBJ1-1; TRBD1 might be the D (6 bases). V lost 3 bases to trimming and J lost 3 bases, with 26 bases between them. Germline V CDR1 and CDR2: MDHEN, SYDVKM. The CDR3 consists of 19 residues. DNA for the CDR3: TGTGCCAGCAGTTTCCTCGGTGCAGCCTCGGAGGGGGATGACACTGAAGCTTTCTTT. It yields the protein CASSFLGAASEGDDTEAFF.

In this sample, this clonotype turned up a few times. The chain joins TRBV29-1 to TRBJ2-5, with D maybe TRBD2 (7 bases). Germline V CDR1 and CDR2: SQVTM, ANQGSEA. Trimming took 6 bases from V and 1 from J, leaving 15 bases between them. CDR3 size: 14 residues. CDR3: CSVNERGGQETQYF. The DNA of the CDR3 is TGCAGCGTCAACGAAAGGGGGGGCCAAGAGACCCAGTACTTC. Full variable domain (rest looked up from reference TRBV29-1 and TRBJ2-5): SAVISQKPSRDICQRGTSLTIQCQVDSQVTMMFWYRQQPGQSLTLIATANQGSEATYESGFVIDKFPISRPNLTFSTLTVSNMSPEDSSIYLCSVNERGGQETQYFGPGTRLLVL.

In its sample, this clonotype was seen many times. The chain couples TRBV6-2 or TRBV6-3 to TRBJ1-5, with no clear D. Germline lookup yields CDR1 MNHEY and CDR2 SVGEGT. V was trimmed by 2 bases and J by 7 bases, leaving 12 bases between them. The CDR3 loop spans 14 amino acids. The CDR3 loop reads CASSYPPGSQPQHF. CDR3 in DNA: TGTGCCAGCAGTTACCCCCCGGGCTCACAGCCCCAGCATTTT.

This clonotype turned up a few times. V is TRBV5-6 and J is TRBJ2-3, with TRBD1 identical over 10 bases. CDR1 is SGHDT and CDR2 is YYEEEE in the germline V gene. V lost 5 bases to trimming and J lost 6 bases; unmatched junction nucleotides: 6. The CDR3 loop spans 14 amino acids. The CDR3 protein is CASSPPDRGDTQYF. CDR3 coding DNA: TGTGCCAGCAGTCCCCCGGACAGGGGGGATACGCAGTATTTT.

The rearrangement joins TRBV28 to TRBJ2-2, with D unclear. Trimming stripped 3 bases from V and 6 bases from J, with 8 bases between. CDR3 length equals 13 residues. From germline, CDR1 is MDHEN and CDR2 SYDVKM. The CDR3 DNA reads as TGTGCCAGCAGTTTCGGCAGACCCGGGGAGCTGTTTTTT. Protein product: CASSFGRPGELFF.

This clonotype was seen more than once but under ten times. V gene TRBV5-1 combines with J gene TRBJ2-7, with D perhaps TRBD1 or TRBD2 (5 bases each). The CDR3 covers 15 residues. Germline V gene data show CDR1 as SGHRS and CDR2 as YFSETQ. Trimming removed 3 bases at V and 5 bases at J, with 18 bases between. The CDR3 is CASSSRPGPPNEQYF. CDR3 DNA sequence: TGCGCCAGCAGCTCAAGGCCGGGACCCCCCAACGAGCAGTACTTC.

The V call is TRBV27, the J call TRBJ1-1; possibly TRBD1 for D (5 bases). The CDR3 spans 13 residues. Per the germline V gene, CDR1 is MNHEY and CDR2 is SMNVEV (reference sequence). Between the trimmed V and J ends, which lost 4 bases and 7 bases, there was a span of 13 bases. CDR3 residues: CASSWEGTNEAFF. The CDR3 DNA reads as TGTGCCAGCAGTTGGGAGGGGACGAATGAAGCTTTCTTT.

This clonotype has a handful of counts. J is TRBJ2-3 and V is TRBV12-3 or TRBV12-4, with D perhaps being TRBD1 or TRBD2 (5 bases each). Trimming stripped 5 bases from V and 8 bases from J, with 17 bases between. The CDR3 is 14 residues long. The CDR3 loop reads CASSRGSSISTQYF. The CDR3 DNA is TGTGCCAGCAGTCGGGGCTCATCCATCAGTACGCAGTATTTT.

This clonotype was seen only a few times. J is TRBJ2-4 and V is TRBV11-1, with 8 positions matching TRBD2. The V segment lost 1 base and the J segment 9 bases; nucleotides outside the gene matches: 20. CDR1 and CDR2 (germline): SGHAT, FQDESV (reference sequence). This CDR3 spans 19 amino acids. The CDR3 bases are TGTGCCAGCAGCTTAGGCGTGGGTGGGACTAGACATACCGCTGGCATTCAGTACTTC. Translated, it gives CASSLGVGGTRHTAGIQYF.